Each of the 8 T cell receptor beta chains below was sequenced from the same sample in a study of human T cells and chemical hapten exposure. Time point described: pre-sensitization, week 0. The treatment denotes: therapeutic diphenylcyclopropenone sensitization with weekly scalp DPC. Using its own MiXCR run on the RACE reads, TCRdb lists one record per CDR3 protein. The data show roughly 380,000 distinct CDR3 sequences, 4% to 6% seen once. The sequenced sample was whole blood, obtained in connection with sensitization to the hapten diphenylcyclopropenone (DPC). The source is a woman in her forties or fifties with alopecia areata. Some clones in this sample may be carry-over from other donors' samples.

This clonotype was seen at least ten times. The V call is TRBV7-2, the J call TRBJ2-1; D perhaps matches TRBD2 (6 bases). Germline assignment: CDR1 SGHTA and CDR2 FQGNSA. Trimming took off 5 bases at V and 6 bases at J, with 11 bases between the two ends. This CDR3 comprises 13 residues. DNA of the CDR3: TGTGCCAGCAGCCCAGGACTATCCAATGAGCAGTTCTTC. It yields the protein CASSPGLSNEQFF.

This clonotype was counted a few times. The CDR3 DNA reads TGCAGCGTCACAGGACAGAGCCGTAACACTGAAGCTTTCTTT. This translates into CSVTGQSRNTEAFF. The rearrangement joins TRBV29-1 to TRBJ1-1; tentatively, D is TRBD1 (6 bases). Germline V lookup: CDR1 SQVTM, CDR2 ANQGSEA. Trimming stripped 6 bases from V and 2 bases from J, with 16 bases between. The CDR3 totals 14 residues.

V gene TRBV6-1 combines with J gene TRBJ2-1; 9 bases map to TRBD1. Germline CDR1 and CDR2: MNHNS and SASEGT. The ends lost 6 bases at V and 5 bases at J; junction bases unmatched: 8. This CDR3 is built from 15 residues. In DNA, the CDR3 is TGTGCCAGCAGGGGGGTCGGGACAGGGAACAATGAGCAGTTCTTC. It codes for CASRGVGTGNNEQFF.

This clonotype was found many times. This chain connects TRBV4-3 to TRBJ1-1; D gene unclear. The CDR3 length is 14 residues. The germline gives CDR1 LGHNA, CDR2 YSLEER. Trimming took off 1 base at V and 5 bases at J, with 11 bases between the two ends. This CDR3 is CASSQAGFGTEAFF. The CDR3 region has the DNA TGCGCCAGCAGCCAAGCGGGGTTCGGGACTGAAGCTTTCTTT.

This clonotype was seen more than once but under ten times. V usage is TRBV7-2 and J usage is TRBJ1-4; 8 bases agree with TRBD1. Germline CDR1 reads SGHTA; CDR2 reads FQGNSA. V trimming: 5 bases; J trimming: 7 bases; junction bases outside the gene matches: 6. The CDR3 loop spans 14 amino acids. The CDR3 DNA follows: TGTGCCAGCAGCACCCGACAGGGGATTGAAAAACTGTTTTTT. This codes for CASSTRQGIEKLFF.

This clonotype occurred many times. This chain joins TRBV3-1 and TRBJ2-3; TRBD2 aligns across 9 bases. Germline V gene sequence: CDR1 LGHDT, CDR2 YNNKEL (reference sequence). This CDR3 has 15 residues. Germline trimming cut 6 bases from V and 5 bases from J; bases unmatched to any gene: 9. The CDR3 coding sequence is TGTGCCAGCAGGTTGGGGCTAGCGGGGCAAGATACGCAGTATTTT. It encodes CASRLGLAGQDTQYF.

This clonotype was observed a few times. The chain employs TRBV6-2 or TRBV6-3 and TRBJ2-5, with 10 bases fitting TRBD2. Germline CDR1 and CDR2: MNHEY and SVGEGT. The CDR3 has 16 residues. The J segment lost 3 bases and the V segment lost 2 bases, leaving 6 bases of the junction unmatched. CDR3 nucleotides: TGTGCCAGCAGTTACGCACTAGCGGGGCCAAAAGAGACCCAGTACTTC. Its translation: CASSYALAGPKETQYF.

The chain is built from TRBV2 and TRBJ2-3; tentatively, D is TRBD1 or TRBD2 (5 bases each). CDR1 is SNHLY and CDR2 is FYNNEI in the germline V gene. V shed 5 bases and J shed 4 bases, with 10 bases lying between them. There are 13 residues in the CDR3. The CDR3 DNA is TGTGCCAGCAGTACGACAGCGGCAGATACGCAGTATTTT. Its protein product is CASSTTAADTQYF.